These T cell receptor beta chains were read from a single sample in a study of regulatory T cells in long-lasting Graves disease. MiXCR was run by TCRdb on the reads, yielding one entry per CDR3 protein. Of hundreds of distinct CDR3 sequences in the sample, more than 75% were seen once. Here the sequenced sample was peripheral blood mononuclear cells (PBMCs), taken with antithyroid drug treatment, in newly diagnosed or persistent Graves disease (not recorded which). Receptors were obtained from a female donor with Graves disease. Each CDR3 is given with its conserved first and last residue. The order of the fields is V gene, clone size, D gene, J gene, CDR3 protein, CDR3 DNA. D genes are given only for firm matches. Size tells how often a clone was seen (once, few, many) or the class of an expanded clone, and some rows leave it out.

V: TRBV29-1
size: NA
D: TRBD1
J: TRBJ1-1
CDR3: CSARAGGNTEAFF
DNA: TGCAGCGCAAGGGCAGGGGGTAACACTGAAGCTTTCTTT

V: TRBV20-1
size: NA
D: NA
J: TRBJ1-5
CDR3: CSARDAKGNQPQHF
DNA: TGCAGTGCTAGAGATGCCAAGGGCAATCAGCCCCAGCATTTT

V: TRBV19
size: NA
D: TRBD2
J: TRBJ2-3
CDR3: CASSFPGGLAGDTQYF
DNA: TGTGCCAGTAGTTTTCCAGGAGGACTAGCAGGAGATACGCAGTATTTT

V: TRBV24-1
size: once
D: NA
J: TRBJ2-1
CDR3: CATSDYYSHNEQFF
DNA: TGTGCCACCAGTGATTATTACTCTCACAATGAGCAGTTCTTC

V: TRBV11-2
size: NA
D: TRBD1
J: TRBJ1-2
CDR3: CASSSKLYRQGLNYGYTF
DNA: TGTGCCAGCAGCTCAAAACTATACCGACAGGGATTGAACTATGGCTACACCTTC

V: TRBV28
size: NA
D: TRBD1
J: TRBJ2-3
CDR3: CASTPWGQRTDTQYF
DNA: TGTGCCAGCACTCCCTGGGGACAGCGCACAGATACGCAGTATTTT

V: TRBV29-1
size: NA
D: TRBD1
J: TRBJ1-4
CDR3: CSAYTGVPNEKLFF
DNA: TGCAGCGCCTATACAGGGGTCCCTAATGAAAAACTGTTTTTT

V: TRBV6-1
size: NA
D: NA
J: TRBJ1-2
CDR3: CASSENGYTF
DNA: TGTGCCAGCAGTGAAAATGGCTACACCTTC

V: TRBV19
size: once
D: TRBD1
J: TRBJ2-7
CDR3: CASSKRYSGQGYHEQYF
DNA: TGTGCCAGTAGTAAACGCTACTCGGGACAGGGCTACCACGAGCAGTACTTC

V: TRBV6-4
size: NA
D: NA
J: TRBJ2-6
CDR3: CASSDNSGANVLTF
DNA: TGTGCCAGCAGTGACAACTCTGGGGCCAACGTCCTGACTTTC

V: TRBV19
size: NA
D: TRBD2
J: TRBJ2-1
CDR3: CASSIIRLAGELGEQFF
DNA: TGTGCCAGTAGTATCATCCGGCTAGCGGGAGAGTTAGGTGAGCAGTTCTTC

V: TRBV20-1
size: NA
D: NA
J: TRBJ2-7
CDR3: CSARDIQGSYEQYF
DNA: TGCAGTGCTAGAGATATACAGGGTTCCTACGAGCAGTACTTC

V: TRBV25-1
size: NA
D: NA
J: TRBJ2-1
CDR3: CASSEWGSYNEQFF
DNA: TGTGCCAGCAGTGAATGGGGTAGTTACAATGAGCAGTTCTTC

V: TRBV28
size: NA
D: NA
J: TRBJ1-4
CDR3: CASSLTGGAGKLFF
DNA: TGTGCCAGCAGTTTAACGGGGGGCGCCGGAAAACTGTTTTTT

V: TRBV14
size: NA
D: NA
J: TRBJ2-5
CDR3: CASSQETRPRTQYF
DNA: TGTGCCAGCAGCCAAGAAACCAGGCCCAGGACCCAGTACTTC

V: TRBV5-4
size: NA
D: NA
J: TRBJ2-7
CDR3: CASSLDRQGKYF
DNA: TGTGCCAGCAGCTTGGATAGGCAGGGGAAGTACTTC

V: TRBV7-2
size: NA
D: TRBD2
J: TRBJ2-1
CDR3: CASKAGFRYNEQFF
DNA: TGTGCCAGCAAAGCGGGGTTTAGATACAATGAGCAGTTCTTC

V: TRBV7-9
size: NA
D: NA
J: TRBJ1-2
CDR3: CASSFTEHYGYTF
DNA: TGTGCCAGCAGCTTTACGGAACACTATGGCTACACCTTC

V: TRBV7-2
size: NA
D: NA
J: TRBJ2-3
CDR3: CASTPPPGDTQYF
DNA: TGTGCCAGCACACCCCCCCCCGGGGATACGCAGTATTTT

V: TRBV29-1
size: NA
D: NA
J: TRBJ2-5
CDR3: CSAPEGQITQYF
DNA: TGCAGCGCCCCTGAGGGACAAATAACCCAGTACTTC

V: TRBV3-1
size: NA
D: NA
J: TRBJ1-1
CDR3: CASSQDEGRANTEAFF
DNA: TGTGCCAGCAGCCAAGATGAGGGCAGGGCGAACACTGAAGCTTTCTTT

V: TRBV27
size: NA
D: NA
J: TRBJ1-4
CDR3: CASSLSRATTNEKLFF
DNA: TGTGCCAGCAGTTTATCCAGGGCCACAACTAATGAAAAACTGTTTTTT

V: TRBV18
size: few
D: NA
J: TRBJ1-2
CDR3: CASSPPQLGAIGYTF
DNA: TGTGCCAGCTCACCACCTCAGTTAGGGGCCATTGGCTACACCTTC

V: TRBV27
size: NA
D: NA
J: TRBJ1-2
CDR3: CASSKREVGYTF
DNA: TGTGCCAGCAGTAAAAGGGAAGTTGGCTACACCTTC

V: TRBV2
size: NA
D: TRBD1
J: TRBJ1-6
CDR3: CASSEPTGGTYSPLHF
DNA: TGTGCCAGCAGTGAACCGACAGGGGGCACGTATTCACCCCTCCACTTT

V: TRBV9
size: NA
D: TRBD2
J: TRBJ2-3
CDR3: CASGGGLLQIGDTQYF
DNA: TGTGCCAGCGGCGGGGGGCTTCTACAGATCGGAGATACGCAGTATTTT

V: TRBV7-2
size: NA
D: TRBD1
J: TRBJ2-3
CDR3: CASSFRGQGDTQYF
DNA: TGTGCCAGCAGCTTCAGGGGGCAGGGAGATACGCAGTATTTT

V: TRBV4-1
size: NA
D: TRBD1
J: TRBJ1-2
CDR3: CASSQDSQGGYYGYTF
DNA: TGCGCCAGCAGCCAAGATTCCCAGGGGGGATACTATGGCTACACCTTC

V: TRBV20-1
size: NA
D: NA
J: TRBJ1-1
CDR3: CSASWGGHKGTTEAFF
DNA: TGCAGTGCTAGTTGGGGCGGGCATAAAGGGACCACTGAAGCTTTCTTT

V: TRBV27
size: NA
D: NA
J: TRBJ1-1
CDR3: CASKGRADDRQAFF
DNA: TGTGCCAGCAAAGGGAGGGCGGACGACAGGCAAGCTTTCTTT